The present entry profiles one T cell receptor beta chain with its context. Its antigen remains unidentified. The sample is drawn from a study of beta chain features in type 1 diabetes. This CDR3 region has 15 residues. J lost 6 bases, V lost 8 bases, and 11 bases had no gene match. Germline lookup yields CDR1 SGHNT and CDR2 YENEEA. The study's findings and limits: People with Type 1 diabetes carried modestly yet significantly shorter TCRB CDR3s in all four CD4+ subsets.

Expressed TCRB transcripts got sequenced, as all isolated RNA was reverse transcribed. The method was immunoSEQ multiplex PCR; TCRdb's version includes in-frame clones alone and lacks a portion of them. Of more than 300,000 clones detected, around 12% appear once; the ten largest clones hold 0.0095% to 0.011%. This TCR came from a woman between 18 and 30 years old with type 1 diabetes. The specimen sequenced was naive CD4+ T cells from blood. The chain carries TRBV11-3 and TRBJ2-1, with 9 bases matching TRBD2. CDR3 DNA: TGTGCCAGCGGGCCTGGGCTAGCGGGAATCAATGAGCAGTTCTTC. It codes for CASGPGLAGINEQFF.